This T cell receptor beta chain was sequenced in a study of identical twins. This clonotype was seen only a few times. The CDR3 has 17 residues. With 6 bases removed from V and 8 bases from J, the gap between germline ends came to 26 bases. Germline CDR1 reads MDHEN; CDR2 reads SYDVKM. The cDNA had a unique molecular identifier and a template-switch universal primer site. TCRdb re-called the 5' RACE reads through MiXCR, storing one row per CDR3 protein. The table shows about 570,000 distinct CDR3 sequences, with 9.6% occurring only once. The same data also contributed to another study, on yellow fever vaccine responses in identical twins. As that report states: Reportedly, twins showed a vaccine T cell response that looked partly convergent and partly personalized.

The gene calls are TRBV28 and TRBJ2-1; D is unclear. The clonotype originates from a young woman in good health. The sequenced sample was PBMCs. The CDR3 here is CASRLPPAFGLVDEQFF. The DNA of the CDR3 is TGTGCCAGCAGATTACCGCCGGCGTTTGGTCTGGTCGATGAGCAGTTCTTC.